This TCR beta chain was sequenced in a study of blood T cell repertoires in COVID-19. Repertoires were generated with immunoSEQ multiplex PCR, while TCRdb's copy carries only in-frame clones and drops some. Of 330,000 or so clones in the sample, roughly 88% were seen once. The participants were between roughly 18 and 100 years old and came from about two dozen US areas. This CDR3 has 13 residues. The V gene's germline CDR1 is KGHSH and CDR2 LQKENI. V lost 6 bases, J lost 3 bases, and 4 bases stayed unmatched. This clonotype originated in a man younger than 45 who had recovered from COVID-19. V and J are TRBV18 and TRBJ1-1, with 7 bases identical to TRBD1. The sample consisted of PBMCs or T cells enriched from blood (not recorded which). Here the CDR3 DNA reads TGTGCCAGCTCCCAGGGGGTGGACACTGAAGCTTTCTTT. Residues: CASSQGVDTEAFF.